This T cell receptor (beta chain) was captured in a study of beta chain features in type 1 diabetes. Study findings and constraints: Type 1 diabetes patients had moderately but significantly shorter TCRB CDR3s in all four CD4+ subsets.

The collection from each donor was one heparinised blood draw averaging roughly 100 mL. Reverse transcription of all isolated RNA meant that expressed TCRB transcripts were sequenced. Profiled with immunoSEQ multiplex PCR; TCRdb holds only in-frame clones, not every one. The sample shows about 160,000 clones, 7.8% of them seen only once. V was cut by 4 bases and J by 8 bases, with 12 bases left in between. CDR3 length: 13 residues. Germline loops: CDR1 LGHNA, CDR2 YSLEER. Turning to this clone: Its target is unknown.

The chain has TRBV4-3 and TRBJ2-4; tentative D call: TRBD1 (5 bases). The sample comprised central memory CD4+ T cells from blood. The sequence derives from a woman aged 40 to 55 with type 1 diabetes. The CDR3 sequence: CASSPDSRDIQYF. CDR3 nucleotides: TGCGCCAGCAGCCCCGACAGTAGAGACATTCAGTACTTC.